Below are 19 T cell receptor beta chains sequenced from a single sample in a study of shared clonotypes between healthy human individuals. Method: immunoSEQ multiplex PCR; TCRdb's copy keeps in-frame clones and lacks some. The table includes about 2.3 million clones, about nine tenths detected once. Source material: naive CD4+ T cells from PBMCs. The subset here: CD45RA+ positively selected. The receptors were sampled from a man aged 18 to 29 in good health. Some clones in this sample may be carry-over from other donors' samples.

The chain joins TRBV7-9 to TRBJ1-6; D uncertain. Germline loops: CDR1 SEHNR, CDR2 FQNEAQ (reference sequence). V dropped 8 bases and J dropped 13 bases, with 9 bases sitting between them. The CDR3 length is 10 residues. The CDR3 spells CASAPGPLHF. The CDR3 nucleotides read TGTGCCAGCGCCCCCGGGCCCCTCCACTTT.

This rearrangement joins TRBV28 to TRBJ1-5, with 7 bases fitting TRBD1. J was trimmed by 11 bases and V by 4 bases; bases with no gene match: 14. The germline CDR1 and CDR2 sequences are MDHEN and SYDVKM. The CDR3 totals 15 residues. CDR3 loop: CASSSPGTERSSQHF. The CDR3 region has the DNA TGTGCCAGCAGTTCGCCCGGGACAGAGAGGAGTTCCCAGCATTTT.

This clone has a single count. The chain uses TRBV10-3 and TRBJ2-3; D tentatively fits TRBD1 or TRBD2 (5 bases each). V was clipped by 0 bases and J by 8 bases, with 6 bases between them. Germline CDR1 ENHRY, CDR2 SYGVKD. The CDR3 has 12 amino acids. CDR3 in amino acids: CAISESGVTQYF. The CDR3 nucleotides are TGTGCCATCAGTGAGTCGGGGGTTACGCAGTATTTT.

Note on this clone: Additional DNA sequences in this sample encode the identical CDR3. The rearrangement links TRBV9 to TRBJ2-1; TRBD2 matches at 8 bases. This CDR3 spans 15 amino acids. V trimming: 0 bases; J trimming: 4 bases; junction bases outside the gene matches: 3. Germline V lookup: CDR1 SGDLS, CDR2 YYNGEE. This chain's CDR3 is CASSVDSGNYNEQFF. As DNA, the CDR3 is TGTGCCAGCAGCGTAGATAGCGGGAATTACAATGAGCAGTTCTTC.

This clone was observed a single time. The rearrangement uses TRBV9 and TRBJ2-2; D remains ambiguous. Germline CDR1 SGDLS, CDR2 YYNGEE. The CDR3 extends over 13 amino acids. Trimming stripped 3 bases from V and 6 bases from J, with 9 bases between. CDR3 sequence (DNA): TGTGCCAGCAGCGCCGACTTCCCCGGGGAGCTGTTTTTT. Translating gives CASSADFPGELFF.

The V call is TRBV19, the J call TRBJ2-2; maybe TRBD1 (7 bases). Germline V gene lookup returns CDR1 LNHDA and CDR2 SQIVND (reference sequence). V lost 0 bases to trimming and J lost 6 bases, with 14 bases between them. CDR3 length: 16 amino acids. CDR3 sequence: CASSIDQGGVSGELFF. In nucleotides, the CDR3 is TGTGCCAGTAGTATAGATCAGGGGGGCGTATCCGGGGAGCTGTTTTTT.

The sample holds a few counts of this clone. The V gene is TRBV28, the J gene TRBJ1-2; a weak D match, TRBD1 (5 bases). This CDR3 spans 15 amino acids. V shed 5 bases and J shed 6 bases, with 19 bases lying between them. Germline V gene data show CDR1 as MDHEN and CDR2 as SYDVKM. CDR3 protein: CASSHAKGRDDGYTF. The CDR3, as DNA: TGTGCCAGCAGTCACGCGAAGGGTAGGGACGATGGCTACACCTTC.

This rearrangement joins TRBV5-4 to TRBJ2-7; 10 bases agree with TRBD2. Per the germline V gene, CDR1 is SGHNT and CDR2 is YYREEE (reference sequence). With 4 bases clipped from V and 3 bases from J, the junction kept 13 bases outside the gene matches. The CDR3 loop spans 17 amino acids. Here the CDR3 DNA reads TGTGCCAGCAGCCCACGAGGGAAGGCTAGCGGGGGCTACGAGCAGTACTTC. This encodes CASSPRGKASGGYEQYF.

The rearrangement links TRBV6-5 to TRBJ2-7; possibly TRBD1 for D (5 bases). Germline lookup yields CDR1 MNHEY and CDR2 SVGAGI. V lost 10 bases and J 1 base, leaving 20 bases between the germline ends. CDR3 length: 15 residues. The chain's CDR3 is CATKPTGPGSYEQYF. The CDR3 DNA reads TGTGCCACCAAGCCTACAGGTCCAGGATCCTACGAGCAGTACTTC.

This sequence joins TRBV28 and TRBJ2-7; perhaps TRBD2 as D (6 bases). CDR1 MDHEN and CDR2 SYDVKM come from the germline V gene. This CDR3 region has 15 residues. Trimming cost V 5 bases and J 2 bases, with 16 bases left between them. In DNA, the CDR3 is TGTGCCAGCAGTGGCGCGGCTAGCGAAACCTACGAGCAGTACTTC. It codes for CASSGAASETYEQYF.

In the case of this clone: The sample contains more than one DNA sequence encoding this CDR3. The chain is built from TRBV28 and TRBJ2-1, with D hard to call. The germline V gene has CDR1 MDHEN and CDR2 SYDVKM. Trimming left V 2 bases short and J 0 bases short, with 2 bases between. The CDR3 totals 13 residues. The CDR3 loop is CASSLSSYNEQFF. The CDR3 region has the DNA TGTGCCAGCAGTTTAAGCTCCTACAATGAGCAGTTCTTC. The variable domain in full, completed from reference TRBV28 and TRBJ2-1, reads DVKVTQSSRYLVKRTGEKVFLECVQDMDHENMFWYRQDPGLGLRLIYFSYDVKMKEKGDIPEGYSVSREKKERFSLILESASTNQTSMYLCASSLSSYNEQFFGPGTRLTVL.

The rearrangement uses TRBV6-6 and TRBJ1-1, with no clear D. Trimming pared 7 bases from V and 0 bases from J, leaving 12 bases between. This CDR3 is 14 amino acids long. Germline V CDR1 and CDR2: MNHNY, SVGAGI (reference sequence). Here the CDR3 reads CASNPGQMNTEAFF. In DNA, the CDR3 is TGTGCCAGCAATCCGGGCCAGATGAACACTGAAGCTTTCTTT.

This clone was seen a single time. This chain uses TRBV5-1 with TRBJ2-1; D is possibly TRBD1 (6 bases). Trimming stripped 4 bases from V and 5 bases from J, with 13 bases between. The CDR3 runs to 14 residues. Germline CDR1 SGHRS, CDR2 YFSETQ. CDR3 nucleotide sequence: TGCGCCAGCAGCCCGAGGACAGCAGACAATGAGCAGTTCTTC. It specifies CASSPRTADNEQFF. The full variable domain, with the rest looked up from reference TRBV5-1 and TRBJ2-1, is KAGVTQTPRYLIKTRGQQVTLSCSPISGHRSVSWYQQTPGQGLQFLFEYFSETQRNKGNFPGRFSGRQFSNSRSEMNVSTLELGDSALYLCASSPRTADNEQFFGPGTRLTVL.

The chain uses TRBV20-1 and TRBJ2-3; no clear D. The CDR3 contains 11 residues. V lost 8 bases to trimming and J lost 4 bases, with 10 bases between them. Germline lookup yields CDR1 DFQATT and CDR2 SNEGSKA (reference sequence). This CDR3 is CSNHHPDTQYF. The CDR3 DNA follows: TGCAGTAACCACCATCCAGATACGCAGTATTTT.

This CDR3 is CASSLVGSGELFF. Here the CDR3 DNA reads TGTGCCAGCAGTTTGGTCGGTTCCGGGGAGCTGTTTTTT. The chain employs TRBV27 and TRBJ2-2; D not certain. Trimming removed 3 bases at V and 6 bases at J, with 8 bases between. Germline V gene sequence: CDR1 MNHEY, CDR2 SMNVEV (reference sequence). The CDR3 is 13 residues long.

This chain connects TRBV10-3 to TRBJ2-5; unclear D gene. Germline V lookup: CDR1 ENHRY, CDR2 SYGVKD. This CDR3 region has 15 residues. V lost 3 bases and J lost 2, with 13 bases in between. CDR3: CAISEREGSQETQYF. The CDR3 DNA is TGTGCCATCAGTGAAAGGGAAGGATCACAAGAGACCCAGTACTTC.

CDR3 coding DNA: TGTGCCAGCAGCCGGCGGGATTTTCGTCAGGATACGCAGTATTTT. Protein sequence: CASSRRDFRQDTQYF. V usage is TRBV7-9 and J usage is TRBJ2-3; D possibly corresponds to TRBD2 (6 bases). Per the germline V gene, CDR1 is SEHNR and CDR2 is FQNEAQ (reference sequence). V lost 5 bases and J lost 6, with 18 bases in between. The CDR3 sequence is 15 residues long. Looking up the rest from reference TRBV7-9 and TRBJ2-3 gives the full variable domain: DTGVSQNPRHKITKRGQNVTFRCDPISEHNRLYWYRQTLGQGPEFLTYFQNEAQLEKSRLLSDRFSAERPKGSFSTLEIQRTEQGDSAMYLCASSRRDFRQDTQYFGPGTRLTVL.

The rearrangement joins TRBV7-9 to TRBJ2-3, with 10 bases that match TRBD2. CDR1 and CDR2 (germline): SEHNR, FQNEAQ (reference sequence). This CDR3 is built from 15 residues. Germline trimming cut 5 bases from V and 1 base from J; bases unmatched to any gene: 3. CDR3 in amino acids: CASSTGTSGTDTQYF. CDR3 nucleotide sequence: TGTGCCAGCAGCACCGGGACTAGCGGCACAGATACGCAGTATTTT.

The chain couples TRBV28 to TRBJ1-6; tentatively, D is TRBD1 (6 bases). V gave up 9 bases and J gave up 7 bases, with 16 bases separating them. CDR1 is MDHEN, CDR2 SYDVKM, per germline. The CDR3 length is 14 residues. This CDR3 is CASTGQGGNSPLHF. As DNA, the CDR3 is TGTGCCAGTACAGGGCAGGGTGGGAATTCACCCCTCCACTTT.